A single sample is the source of the 17 T cell receptor beta chains below, sequenced in a study of blood T cell repertoires in COVID-19 (dated by TCRdb to the early 2020s). Libraries were made using the immunoSEQ multiplex PCR assay. This is the immuneACCESS table as TCRdb keeps it, with only in-frame sequences that have V and J called. A part of the clones is gone; compared with another copy, unresolved V genes explain less than half, and the rest is unexplained. This sample holds about 210,000 clones; about 81% were observed only once. About 8% of the sample belongs to the ten largest clones. The sequenced sample consisted of peripheral blood. These receptors were obtained from a woman aged 55-69 years with COVID-19, enrolled during active disease.

The V call is TRBV19, the J call TRBJ2-7, with 7 bases identical to TRBD1. Trimming removed 0 bases from V and 4 bases from J; junction bases left unmatched: 3. The germline CDR1 and CDR2 sequences are LNHDA and SQIVND (reference sequence). CDR3 size: 14 residues. The CDR3 spells CASSIEGTAYEQYF. The DNA of the CDR3 is TGTGCCAGTAGTATAGAGGGGACAGCTTACGAGCAGTACTTC.

With respect to this clone: At one of its ends the junction is not consistent with the germline gene, which may arise from a read error. This rearrangement joins TRBV7-7 to TRBJ2-7, with D possibly TRBD2 on 5 matching bases. The germline gives CDR1 SSHAT, CDR2 FNYEAQ (reference sequence). This CDR3 spans 17 amino acids. DNA for the CDR3: TGTGCTAGCAGCTTAATAAGATTGGGCGGGTTCTCCTACGAGCAGTACTTC. Translated: CASSLIRLGGFSYEQYF.

A few counts support this clone. The chain combines TRBV7-2 with TRBJ2-3; the match to TRBD2 covers 8 bases. Germline CDR1 reads SGHTA; CDR2 reads FQGNSA. This CDR3 contains 16 residues. V lost 1 base, J lost 7 bases, and 10 bases stayed unmatched. The CDR3 reads CASSLDVREGRYTQYF. The CDR3 DNA sequence: TGTGCCAGCAGCTTAGATGTCCGGGAGGGCCGATATACGCAGTATTTT.

CDR3: CASSQDRGLAYEQYF. The DNA of the CDR3 is TGTGCCAGCAGCCAAGATAGAGGACTAGCATACGAGCAGTACTTC. This chain joins TRBV3-1 (or the pseudogene TRBV3-2) and TRBJ2-7; 8 bases fit TRBD2. Trimming cost V 0 bases and J 4 bases; bases outside gene matches: 5. The germline V gene has CDR1 LGHDT and CDR2 YNNKEL (reference sequence). The CDR3 is made up of 15 amino acids.

The J gene is TRBJ2-7, the V gene TRBV4-1; 9 bases align to TRBD2. V lost 3 bases to trimming and J lost 2 bases; unmatched junction nucleotides: 5. This CDR3 contains 15 residues. Germline CDR1 and CDR2: MGHRA and YSYEKL. The CDR3 sequence is CASSHTSGFTYEQYF. The CDR3 DNA is TGCGCCAGCAGCCATACTAGCGGGTTTACCTACGAGCAGTACTTC.

The chain combines TRBV4-3 with TRBJ2-2, with TRBD2 as a possible D gene (5 bases). CDR3 size: 16 residues. Germline V gene data show CDR1 as LGHNA and CDR2 as YSLEER. V dropped 1 base and J dropped 5 bases, with 14 bases sitting between them. The DNA of the CDR3 is TGCGCCAGCAGCCAAGCAGCGGCGGTAGGGACCGGGGAGCTGTTTTTT. Translated: CASSQAAAVGTGELFF.

V gene TRBV19 combines with J gene TRBJ2-3, with 10 nucleotides matching TRBD1. Germline-derived CDR1 and CDR2 are LNHDA and SQIVND (reference sequence). The CDR3 consists of 13 residues. Trimming took 5 bases from V and 6 from J; bases not matched to a gene: 2. The CDR3: CASSGTGDDTQYF. CDR3 nucleotides: TGTGCCAGTAGTGGGACAGGGGACGATACGCAGTATTTT.

The rearrangement joins TRBV7-8 to TRBJ2-1, with D possibly matching TRBD1 (7 bases). V lost 4 bases and J 5 bases, leaving 12 bases between the germline ends. Germline V gene lookup returns CDR1 SGHVS and CDR2 FQNEAQ. This CDR3 is 14 amino acids long. CDR3 nucleotides: TGTGCCAGCAGCTCGGCGGGACAGAACAATGAGCAGTTCTTC. It translates to CASSSAGQNNEQFF.

The gene calls are TRBV6-6 and TRBJ1-5; the match to TRBD1 covers 7 bases. CDR1 is MNHNY, CDR2 SVGAGI, per germline (reference sequence). The CDR3 extends over 15 amino acids. V lost 5 bases, J lost 5 bases, and 9 bases stayed unmatched. CDR3 amino acids: CASSQRQGWDQPQHF. CDR3 sequence (DNA): TGTGCCAGCAGTCAACGACAGGGTTGGGATCAGCCCCAGCATTTT.

As regards this clone: The same CDR3 can be traced to other DNA sequences in this sample. The rearrangement joins TRBV9 to TRBJ2-7, with TRBD2 matching 7 bases. The CDR3 is 14 amino acids. The V gene's germline CDR1 is SGDLS and CDR2 YYNGEE. V trimming: 0 bases; J trimming: 4 bases; junction bases outside the gene matches: 4. Here the CDR3 DNA reads TGTGCCAGCAGCGTAGGGCAGGGAGGGTACGAGCAGTACTTC. It is translated as CASSVGQGGYEQYF.

The rearrangement links TRBV28 to TRBJ1-1, with TRBD1 matching over 10 bases. The CDR3 has 18 residues. With 5 bases clipped from V and 1 base from J, the junction kept 13 bases outside the gene matches. Germline assignment: CDR1 MDHEN and CDR2 SYDVKM. The CDR3 spells CASSPGGQGPSANTEAFF. The DNA of the CDR3 is TGTGCCAGCAGTCCTGGGGGACAGGGGCCCTCGGCGAACACTGAAGCTTTCTTT.

This chain joins TRBV7-9 and TRBJ2-7, with 7 bases lining up with TRBD1. J gave up 2 bases and V 3 bases, and 7 bases lay outside the gene matches. Germline V CDR1 and CDR2: SEHNR, FQNEAQ (reference sequence). There are 15 residues in the CDR3. The CDR3 nucleotides are TGTGCCAGCAGCTTTACCGGGACAGCCCCCTACGAGCAGTACTTC. Translated: CASSFTGTAPYEQYF.

The V call is TRBV7-6, the J call TRBJ1-6; D perhaps matches TRBD1 (6 bases). Germline CDR1 is SGHVS and CDR2 is FNYEAQ. The CDR3 extends over 16 amino acids. V was trimmed by 2 bases and J by 7 bases, leaving 15 bases between them. DNA for the CDR3: TGTGCCAGCAGCTTAAAAGGGGGACGGGTGAATTCACCCCTCCACTTT. Protein sequence: CASSLKGGRVNSPLHF.

Here the CDR3 DNA reads TGTGCCAGCAGCGACGCCCAGAGAGGGCTCTTCGAGCAGTACGTC. It is translated as CASSDAQRGLFEQYV. The chain is built from TRBV7-8 and TRBJ2-7; a weak D match, TRBD2 (5 bases). The V and J ends lost 5 bases and 6 bases respectively, with 20 bases between them. Germline V gene lookup returns CDR1 SGHVS and CDR2 FQNEAQ. This CDR3 has 15 amino acids.

The chain carries TRBV7-2 and TRBJ2-1; 7 nucleotides align to TRBD1. V trimming: 5 bases; J trimming: 4 bases; junction bases outside the gene matches: 8. The CDR3 consists of 15 residues. CDR1 and CDR2 (germline): SGHTA, FQGNSA. CDR3: CASSTTGLPYNEQFF. The CDR3 nucleotides read TGTGCCAGCAGCACGACAGGGTTGCCTTACAATGAGCAGTTCTTC.

The V gene is TRBV6-1, the J gene TRBJ1-4; D gene unclear. V was cut by 1 base and J by 3 bases, with 9 bases left in between. Germline CDR1 MNHNS, CDR2 SASEGT. There are 15 residues in the CDR3. In DNA, the CDR3 is TGTGCCAGCAGTGAAGGCGGGGAACCTAATGAAAAACTGTTTTTT. Its translation is CASSEGGEPNEKLFF.

The J gene is TRBJ1-1, the V gene TRBV28, with D perhaps TRBD1 (6 bases). This CDR3 region has 14 residues. Germline lookup yields CDR1 MDHEN and CDR2 SYDVKM. The ends were cut back, 11 bases at V and 1 base at J, with 17 bases in the middle. CDR3 sequence: CAGGAGATNTEAFF. The CDR3 bases are TGTGCCGGGGGGGCAGGGGCTACGAACACTGAAGCTTTCTTT.